One sample yielded the 24 T cell receptor beta chains listed below, sequenced in a study of blood T cell repertoires in COVID-19. The table came from immunoSEQ multiplex PCR; TCRdb's copy has only in-frame clones and leaves some out. The sample lists 210,000 or so clones, around 80% occurring once. The sequencing sample was made of peripheral blood. Receptors originate from a woman aged 40-49 years with acute or convalescent COVID-19.

The V and J genes are TRBV5-5 and TRBJ1-2, with 7 bases fitting TRBD1. Trimming removed 3 bases from V and 4 bases from J; junction bases left unmatched: 3. This CDR3 spans 13 amino acids. Germline CDR1 and CDR2: SGHKS and YYEKEE (reference sequence). Here the CDR3 DNA reads TGTGCCAGCAGCTCCGACAGGGTCTATGGCTACACCTTC. Amino acids: CASSSDRVYGYTF.

The V and J genes are TRBV6-4 and TRBJ2-1; 8 nucleotides agree with TRBD2. Per the germline V gene, CDR1 is MRHNA and CDR2 is SNTAGT. The CDR3 runs 14 residues. The ends lost 6 bases at V and 3 bases at J; junction bases unmatched: 4. The CDR3, as DNA: TGTGCCAGCAGAGCGGGGGCCAACTACAATGAGCAGTTCTTC. This codes for CASRAGANYNEQFF.

The CDR3 bases are TGTGCCAGCAGCCAAGACGCACTCAGGGGTATGGATGAGCAGTTCTTC. Translating gives CASSQDALRGMDEQFF. This chain uses TRBV14 with TRBJ2-1, with a possible D match to TRBD1 (6 bases). Germline V gene lookup returns CDR1 SGHDN and CDR2 FVKESK. The CDR3 consists of 16 residues. Trimming took off 0 bases at V and 8 bases at J, with 17 bases between the two ends.

The rearrangement joins TRBV2 to TRBJ2-1, with D tentatively TRBD2 (5 bases). Germline-derived CDR1 and CDR2 are SNHLY and FYNNEI. The length of the CDR3 is 14 residues. Trimming removed 4 bases at V and 6 bases at J, with 13 bases between. CDR3 sequence: CASSAGILSNEQFF. In DNA form, the CDR3 reads TGTGCCAGCAGTGCGGGGATTTTAAGCAATGAGCAGTTCTTC.

The genes are TRBV23-1 and TRBJ1-5; 9 bases match TRBD1. TRBV23-1 is recorded as an ORF, its role being uncertain. This CDR3 spans 13 amino acids. V shed 7 bases, J shed 11 bases, and the junction held 9 bases outside the gene matches. CDR3 sequence (DNA): TGCGCCAGCACCGGGACAGGGTTGATGGCCCAGCATTTT. Its protein is CASTGTGLMAQHF.

This clone was seen a single time. The chain uses TRBV7-6 and TRBJ2-4; 10 bases align to TRBD2. Trimming took 1 base from V and 2 from J; bases not matched to a gene: 14. This CDR3 has 20 amino acids. In germline, CDR1 is SGHVS, CDR2 FNYEAQ. The CDR3 bases are TGTGCCAGCAGCTTAGGCGCCGGGCTAGCGGGAGAGTCGTCCAAAAACATTCAGTACTTC. Protein sequence: CASSLGAGLAGESSKNIQYF.

J is TRBJ2-2 and V is TRBV12-3 or TRBV12-4; 7 bases align to TRBD2. Trimming at V came to 4 bases and at J to 7 bases, leaving 3 bases not matched to a gene. The CDR3 has 13 residues. This chain's CDR3 is CASSSWGGGELFF. CDR3 DNA sequence: TGTGCCAGCAGTTCGTGGGGGGGCGGGGAGCTGTTTTTT.

This clone was observed a handful of times. This chain links TRBV15 with TRBJ2-1, with D possibly matching TRBD2 (5 bases). This CDR3 has 16 amino acids. Trimming cost V 3 bases and J 0 bases, with 12 bases left between them. Per germline, CDR1 LNHNV and CDR2 YYDKDF (reference sequence). The CDR3, as DNA: TGTGCCACCAGCAGGACCAGAGGGAGCTCCTACAATGAGCAGTTCTTC. Translating it yields CATSRTRGSSYNEQFF.

This clone has a single count. The rearrangement uses TRBV2 and TRBJ2-1, with 8 bases identical to TRBD2. The CDR3 loop spans 14 amino acids. The trim removed 5 bases at V and 8 bases at J, leaving 8 bases unmatched. Per the germline V gene, CDR1 is SNHLY and CDR2 is FYNNEI. CDR3 protein: CASSPNGGGYEQFF. In nucleotides, the CDR3 is TGTGCCAGCAGTCCAAACGGGGGGGGATATGAGCAGTTCTTC. Together with reference TRBV2 and TRBJ2-1, the CDR3 gives the full variable domain: EPEVTQTPSHQVTQMGQEVILRCVPISNHLYFYWYRQILGQKVEFLVSFYNNEISEKSEIFDDQFSVERPDGSNFTLKIRSTKLEDSAMYFCASSPNGGGYEQFFGPGTRLTVL.

J is TRBJ2-7 and V is TRBV10-3; D perhaps matches TRBD1 (6 bases). CDR1 is ENHRY, CDR2 SYGVKD, per germline. V was shortened by 0 bases and J by 2 bases, with 11 bases between the two germline ends. This CDR3 spans 15 amino acids. In nucleotides, the CDR3 is TGTGCCATCAGTGAGTCCCAGGGGTCAGCCTACGAGCAGTACTTC. Its protein product is CAISESQGSAYEQYF.

The genes are TRBV19 and TRBJ2-6, with a tentative D call TRBD1 (6 bases). CDR1 and CDR2 from the germline V gene are LNHDA and SQIVND (reference sequence). V lost 6 bases and J 4 bases, leaving 13 bases between the germline ends. The CDR3 sequence is 15 residues long. The DNA of the CDR3 is TGTGCCAGTAGAGACAGGCGGTCCGGGGCCAACGTCCTGACTTTC. Its protein is CASRDRRSGANVLTF.

The chain employs TRBV7-2 and TRBJ2-2; TRBD2 matches 13 bases. The CDR3 length is 18 residues. The germline V gene encodes CDR1 SGHTA and CDR2 FQGNSA. With V trimmed by 5 bases and J by 4 bases, 10 bases remained unmatched. This chain's CDR3 is CASSDPTSGGFFTGELFF. The DNA for the CDR3 is TGTGCCAGCAGCGACCCGACTAGCGGGGGGTTTTTCACCGGGGAGCTGTTTTTT.

This clone occurred a few times. The chain combines TRBV3-1 (or the pseudogene TRBV3-2) with TRBJ1-6; 9 bases are shared with TRBD1. The CDR3 loop spans 15 amino acids. CDR1 and CDR2 from the germline V gene are LGHDT and YNNKEL (reference sequence). V gave up 4 bases and J gave up 6 bases; unmatched junction bases: 4. For the CDR3, the DNA is TGTGCCAGCAGCCGACAACAGGGGGCTAATTCACCCCTCCACTTT. Protein product: CASSRQQGANSPLHF.

In its sample, this clone was seen once. The chain couples TRBV5-1 to TRBJ2-5; TRBD1 aligns across 9 bases. The ends lost 7 bases at V and 4 bases at J; junction bases unmatched: 8. Per the germline V gene, CDR1 is SGHRS and CDR2 is YFSETQ. The CDR3 runs 14 residues. The CDR3 bases are TGCGCCAGCGAGCGACAGGGGGGTGGAGAGACCCAGTACTTC. It codes for CASERQGGGETQYF.

This chain links TRBV7-6 with TRBJ2-2; the match to TRBD2 covers 9 bases. This CDR3 region has 15 residues. The germline gives CDR1 SGHVS, CDR2 FNYEAQ. Losses at the gene ends were 1 base for V and 5 bases for J; bases not matched to a gene: 2. The CDR3 DNA reads TGTGCCAGCAGCTTAGTGACTAGCGGTACCGGGGAGCTGTTTTTT. Its translation: CASSLVTSGTGELFF.

The rearrangement links TRBV27 to TRBJ1-5; no reliable D call. This CDR3 spans 14 amino acids. Trimming stripped 5 bases from V and 4 bases from J, with 12 bases between. Germline loops: CDR1 MNHEY, CDR2 SMNVEV (reference sequence). The CDR3 DNA is TGTGCCAGCAGTCCCGGGTCGTTAAATCAGCCCCAGCATTTT. This translates into CASSPGSLNQPQHF.

This sequence joins TRBV12-3 or TRBV12-4 and TRBJ2-1, with TRBD2 matching over 13 bases. Unmatched junction bases numbered 2, after V lost 5 bases and J lost 10 bases. The CDR3 extends over 13 amino acids. CDR3 in amino acids: CASSLGLAGEQFF. Written as DNA, the CDR3 is TGTGCCAGCAGTCTGGGACTAGCGGGAGAGCAGTTCTTC.

This chain joins TRBV24-1 and TRBJ2-7, with D possibly being TRBD2 (6 bases). The CDR3 spans 12 residues. Trimming took off 5 bases at V and 11 bases at J, with 15 bases between the two ends. The germline V gene has CDR1 KGHDR and CDR2 SFDVKD. The CDR3 DNA reads TGTGCCACCAGTGGCAATGACGGGAGCGAGTACTTC. Translated, it gives CATSGNDGSEYF.

The V call is TRBV3-1 (or the pseudogene TRBV3-2), the J call TRBJ1-5; no definite D call. CDR1 and CDR2 from the germline V gene are LGHDT and YNNKEL (reference sequence). Trimming took off 6 bases at V and 2 bases at J, with 14 bases between the two ends. This CDR3 has 15 residues. CDR3 region: CASSPGKGRNQPQHF. In DNA, the CDR3 is TGTGCCAGCAGTCCGGGGAAGGGTCGCAATCAGCCCCAGCATTTT.

This clone was counted only a few times. The chain combines TRBV30 with TRBJ1-2; possibly TRBD1 for D (5 bases). Germline CDR1 and CDR2: GTSNPN and SVGIG (reference sequence). Deletions cut 1 base from V and 6 bases from J, with 9 bases between. The CDR3 extends over 12 amino acids. DNA for the CDR3: TGTGCCTGGAGTGGGGGAGGGGATGGCTACACCTTC. This codes for CAWSGGGDGYTF.

The chain links TRBV9 to TRBJ2-7; 8 bases line up with TRBD1. This CDR3 spans 14 amino acids. V was pared by 2 bases and J by 7 bases, with 8 bases of the junction left unmatched. The germline V gene encodes CDR1 SGDLS and CDR2 YYNGEE. CDR3 nucleotides: TGTGCCAGCAGCGTTCGGGACAGGACAGGAGAGCAGTACTTC. This translates into CASSVRDRTGEQYF.

The chain combines TRBV7-8 with TRBJ1-2, with a tentative D call TRBD1 (5 bases). The V gene's germline CDR1 is SGHVS and CDR2 FQNEAQ. The CDR3 sequence is 14 residues long. The V gene lost 1 base and the J gene lost 4 bases, with 10 bases spanning the gap. The CDR3 is CASSLVMGLYGYTF. CDR3 nucleotides: TGTGCCAGCAGCTTAGTGATGGGGCTCTATGGCTACACCTTC.

The V and J genes are TRBV5-1 and TRBJ2-2; 10 positions match TRBD1. The CDR3 totals 15 residues. The V and J ends lost 3 bases and 7 bases, in that order; junction bases with no gene match: 6. Germline lookup yields CDR1 SGHRS and CDR2 YFSETQ. In DNA, the CDR3 is TGCGCCAGCAGCTCCAGGACAGGGGGGTTCGGGGAGCTGTTTTTT. Amino acid sequence: CASSSRTGGFGELFF.

J is TRBJ2-3 and V is TRBV14; no definite D call. This CDR3 contains 13 residues. CDR1 is SGHDN, CDR2 FVKESK, per germline. Trimming took off 4 bases at V and 5 bases at J, with 10 bases between the two ends. CDR3 region: CASSLISGDTQYF. The DNA of the CDR3 is TGTGCCAGCAGCCTAATTTCGGGAGATACGCAGTATTTT.